These 32 T cell receptor beta chains were all obtained from the same sample, sequenced in a study of cytomegalovirus exposure and HLA in healthy donors. PCR employed 60 Vbeta and 13 Jbeta primers. Libraries were prepared by immunoSEQ multiplex PCR; TCRdb keeps only in-frame clonotypes and omits some of them. The sample includes 150,000 to 200,000 clones, around 78% of them seen just once. The sample taken for sequencing was PBMCs. The receptors come from a woman younger than 45 in good health and CMV-seropositive.

This rearrangement joins TRBV6-5 to TRBJ2-5; D may be TRBD2 (5 bases). Trimming removed 5 bases from V and 2 bases from J, with 15 bases in between. Germline CDR1 is MNHEY and CDR2 is SVGAGI. The CDR3 loop spans 15 amino acids. CDR3 nucleotides: TGTGCCAGCAGTACGGGGTCGACACCTCAAGAGACCCAGTACTTC. This encodes CASSTGSTPQETQYF.

The rearrangement uses TRBV28 and TRBJ1-6; the match to TRBD1 covers 11 bases. V gave up 6 bases and J gave up 8 bases; unmatched junction bases: 6. CDR3 length equals 15 residues. Germline values: CDR1 MDHEN, CDR2 SYDVKM. For the CDR3, the DNA is TGTGCCAGCAGCCCCGGGACAGGGGGATATTCACCCCTCCACTTT. Its translation is CASSPGTGGYSPLHF.

This clone was seen just once. This chain uses TRBV7-2 with TRBJ2-7; the match to TRBD2 covers 9 bases. CDR1 is SGHTA, CDR2 FQGNSA, per germline. V trimming: 3 bases; J trimming: 1 base; junction bases outside the gene matches: 7. The CDR3 has 16 amino acids. CDR3 loop: CASSFAGGTISYEQYF. CDR3 nucleotide sequence: TGTGCCAGCAGCTTTGCGGGGGGGACGATATCCTACGAGCAGTACTTC.

This chain links TRBV2 with TRBJ1-6, with D tentatively TRBD1 (5 bases). CDR3 length: 15 amino acids. V was shortened by 5 bases and J by 5 bases, with 13 bases between the two germline ends. Germline CDR1 is SNHLY and CDR2 is FYNNEI. This chain's CDR3 is CASSRSVQDNSPLHF. DNA for the CDR3: TGTGCCAGCAGTCGGTCGGTACAGGATAATTCACCCCTCCACTTT. The full variable domain, its missing parts supplied by reference TRBV2 and TRBJ1-6, is EPEVTQTPSHQVTQMGQEVILRCVPISNHLYFYWYRQILGQKVEFLVSFYNNEISEKSEIFDDQFSVERPDGSNFTLKIRSTKLEDSAMYFCASSRSVQDNSPLHFGNGTRLTVT.

This chain links TRBV5-4 with TRBJ2-2; a weak D match, TRBD2 (7 bases). Germline-derived CDR1 and CDR2 are SGHNT and YYREEE (reference sequence). Trimming took off 0 bases at V and 5 bases at J, with 17 bases between the two ends. The CDR3 has 17 amino acids. The CDR3 nucleotides are TGTGCCAGCAGCTTGGATTTGAGGGGGGGCCGGACCGGGGAGCTGTTTTTT. The encoded protein is CASSLDLRGGRTGELFF. The full variable domain, its missing parts supplied by reference TRBV5-4 and TRBJ2-2, is ETGVTQSPTHLIKTRGQQVTLRCSSQSGHNTVSWYQQALGQGPQFIFQYYREEENGRGNFPPRFSGLQFPNYSSELNVNALELDDSALYLCASSLDLRGGRTGELFFGEGSRLTVL.

The chain recombines TRBV28 with TRBJ2-7; weak D call: TRBD2 (6 bases). The CDR3 is made up of 17 amino acids. The germline V and J ends were trimmed by 6 bases and 2 bases, with 23 bases remaining between them. Germline V CDR1 and CDR2: MDHEN, SYDVKM. CDR3 bases: TGTGCCAGCAGCTTACCCCGGGGGAGTGGCATTCCCTACGAGCAGTACTTC. It is translated as CASSLPRGSGIPYEQYF.

The CDR3 coding sequence is TGTGCCAGCAGTAGAGGACAGGGGACTGAAGCTTTCTTT. Protein: CASSRGQGTEAFF. The V and J genes are TRBV6-1 and TRBJ1-1; 9 nucleotides line up with TRBD1. Trimming cost V 5 bases and J 5 bases; bases outside gene matches: 3. This CDR3 is built from 13 residues. Germline V gives CDR1 MNHNS, CDR2 SASEGT.

The chain joins TRBV9 to TRBJ2-1; 8 nucleotides agree with TRBD2. The germline CDR1 and CDR2 sequences are SGDLS and YYNGEE. The J segment lost 9 bases and the V segment lost 0 bases, leaving 11 bases of the junction unmatched. The CDR3 runs to 16 residues. The CDR3 coding sequence is TGTGCCAGCAGCGTAGACGCGGGGGGAGTGTCCGGTGAGCAGTTCTTC. Amino acid sequence: CASSVDAGGVSGEQFF.

The genes are TRBV6-1 and TRBJ2-7, with TRBD1 matching 9 bases. Germline V gene data show CDR1 as MNHNS and CDR2 as SASEGT. V was clipped by 10 bases and J by 6 bases; unmatched bases: 10. The CDR3 totals 13 residues. CDR3 bases: TGTGCCACTTCACAGGGGGCCCGGGGCGAGCAGTACTTC. Encoded protein: CATSQGARGEQYF.

The chain is built from TRBV5-1 and TRBJ2-7; 15 bases line up with TRBD2. CDR1 is SGHRS and CDR2 is YFSETQ in the germline V gene. V was pared by 7 bases and J by 4 bases, with 9 bases of the junction left unmatched. The CDR3 has 16 residues. The CDR3, as DNA: TGCGCCAGCTCCTTCGCGGGACTAGCGGGAGGATACGAGCAGTACTTC. This sequence encodes CASSFAGLAGGYEQYF. The variable domain in full, completed from reference TRBV5-1 and TRBJ2-7, reads KAGVTQTPRYLIKTRGQQVTLSCSPISGHRSVSWYQQTPGQGLQFLFEYFSETQRNKGNFPGRFSGRQFSNSRSEMNVSTLELGDSALYLCASSFAGLAGGYEQYFGPGTRLTVT.

J is TRBJ2-7 and V is TRBV7-2; TRBD1 matches 8 bases. Trimming took 1 base from V and 1 from J; bases not matched to a gene: 12. This CDR3 has 18 amino acids. Germline V gene lookup returns CDR1 SGHTA and CDR2 FQGNSA. CDR3 sequence: CASSLGSWGTGISYEQYF. For the CDR3, the DNA is TGTGCCAGCAGCTTAGGGTCATGGGGGACAGGAATTTCCTACGAGCAGTACTTC.

This clone was counted only a few times. The rearrangement joins TRBV27 to TRBJ1-6; D remains unclear. This CDR3 is 14 amino acids long. Deletions cut 3 bases from V and 0 bases from J, with 3 bases between. Germline V gives CDR1 MNHEY, CDR2 SMNVEV (reference sequence). This CDR3 is CASSFRSYNSPLHF. In DNA form, the CDR3 reads TGTGCCAGCAGTTTTCGCTCCTATAATTCACCCCTCCACTTT.

The chain has TRBV5-5 and TRBJ2-7; 10 bases are a match to TRBD1. The trim removed 3 bases at V and 2 bases at J, leaving 5 bases unmatched. Germline V gene data show CDR1 as SGHKS and CDR2 as YYEKEE (reference sequence). This CDR3 is 15 amino acids long. The CDR3 DNA reads as TGTGCCAGCAGCTGGACAGGGGGTGAAGCCTACGAGCAGTACTTC. This translates into CASSWTGGEAYEQYF.

A remark on this clone: Other DNA sequences in this sample translate to the same CDR3. The V call is TRBV11-2, the J call TRBJ2-3; D gene uncertain. Trimming stripped 0 bases from V and 2 bases from J, with 3 bases between. The CDR3 has 13 residues. Germline values: CDR1 SGHAT, CDR2 FQNNGV. The CDR3 bases are TGTGCCAGCAGCTTAGACCTCACAGATACGCAGTATTTT. Translation: CASSLDLTDTQYF. Using reference TRBV11-2 and TRBJ2-3 for the parts outside the CDR3, the full variable domain is EAGVAQSPRYKIIEKRQSVAFWCNPISGHATLYWYQQILGQGPKLLIQFQNNGVVDDSQLPKDRFSAERLKGVDSTLKIQPAKLEDSAVYLCASSLDLTDTQYFGPGTRLTVL.

There are a few counts of this clone. V gene TRBV7-9 combines with J gene TRBJ1-3; D remains ambiguous. Germline V CDR1 and CDR2: SEHNR, FQNEAQ (reference sequence). The CDR3 contains 16 residues. V lost 1 base and J lost 1, with 11 bases in between. Here the CDR3 reads CASSLDGDISGNTIYF. In DNA, the CDR3 is TGTGCCAGCAGCTTAGACGGGGATATTTCTGGAAACACCATATATTTT.

This clone was recorded once. V usage is TRBV18 and J usage is TRBJ2-6; 10 bases map to TRBD1. The germline gives CDR1 KGHSH, CDR2 LQKENI. V lost 5 bases, J lost 4 bases, and 11 bases stayed unmatched. This CDR3 contains 18 residues. The CDR3 DNA sequence: TGTGCCAGCTCATTAGGACAGGGGGTTTTCTCCGGGGCCAACGTCCTGACTTTC. Protein: CASSLGQGVFSGANVLTF.

J is TRBJ1-6 and V is TRBV7-9; D might be TRBD1 (5 bases). Germline V gene sequence: CDR1 SEHNR, CDR2 FQNEAQ (reference sequence). V lost 3 bases to trimming and J lost 11 bases, with 11 bases between them. This CDR3 region has 13 residues. The CDR3 protein is CASSLGGETPLHF. In DNA, the CDR3 is TGTGCCAGCAGCTTGGGGGGTGAGACACCCCTCCACTTT.

The chain has TRBV5-4 and TRBJ2-1, with TRBD1 matching 7 bases. V lost 2 bases, J lost 6 bases, and 5 bases stayed unmatched. This CDR3 is 14 amino acids long. In germline, CDR1 is SGHNT, CDR2 YYREEE (reference sequence). The CDR3 nucleotides are TGTGCCAGCAGCTTACGACAGGGTACCAATGAGCAGTTCTTC. Amino acids: CASSLRQGTNEQFF. The whole variable domain, remainder taken from reference TRBV5-4 and TRBJ2-1, is ETGVTQSPTHLIKTRGQQVTLRCSSQSGHNTVSWYQQALGQGPQFIFQYYREEENGRGNFPPRFSGLQFPNYSSELNVNALELDDSALYLCASSLRQGTNEQFFGPGTRLTVL.

This chain joins TRBV7-9 and TRBJ2-5; possibly TRBD1 for D (7 bases). V gave up 4 bases and J gave up 3 bases, with 15 bases separating them. The CDR3 runs to 15 residues. From germline, CDR1 is SEHNR and CDR2 FQNEAQ (reference sequence). CDR3 nucleotide sequence: TGTGCCAGCAGCTCCCCCAGGGGGGCAGAAGAGACCCAGTACTTC. As protein: CASSSPRGAEETQYF.

This clone turned up a few times. The chain carries TRBV2 and TRBJ1-1; TRBD1 matches at 9 bases. CDR3 size: 13 residues. The germline V gene encodes CDR1 SNHLY and CDR2 FYNNEI. V dropped 4 bases and J dropped 5; count of bases not matched to a gene: 2. CDR3 bases: TGTGCCAGCAGTGTGGGACAGGGTACTGAAGCTTTCTTT. This gives the protein CASSVGQGTEAFF.

This clone was detected only a few times. The genes are TRBV28 and TRBJ1-1; D perhaps matches TRBD1 (5 bases). From germline, CDR1 is MDHEN and CDR2 SYDVKM. Trimming removed 7 bases at V and 5 bases at J, with 11 bases between. The CDR3 contains 12 residues. CDR3 amino acids: CASTLRGTEAFF. DNA for the CDR3: TGTGCCAGCACCCTTCGGGGGACTGAAGCTTTCTTT.

The chain recombines TRBV14 with TRBJ1-2; D possibly corresponds to TRBD1 (6 bases). V dropped 4 bases and J dropped 3 bases, with 9 bases sitting between them. The CDR3 has 13 residues. Per germline, CDR1 SGHDN and CDR2 FVKESK. For the CDR3, the DNA is TGTGCCAGCAGCCGGGACACCTACTATGGCTACACCTTC. Protein product: CASSRDTYYGYTF.

The sample holds one count of this clone. The chain carries TRBV10-3 and TRBJ1-5; 8 bases agree with TRBD1. From germline, CDR1 is ENHRY and CDR2 SYGVKD. V was pared by 5 bases and J by 7 bases, with 10 bases of the junction left unmatched. CDR3 length equals 15 residues. CDR3 DNA: TGTGCCATCAGTCCAACAGCAGGGGGCGGACAGCCCCAGCATTTT. Protein product: CAISPTAGGGQPQHF.

A single count supports this clone. The genes are TRBV7-8 and TRBJ1-2, with 7 bases identical to TRBD1. The CDR3 consists of 12 residues. The V gene's germline CDR1 is SGHVS and CDR2 FQNEAQ. Trimming removed 2 bases from V and 8 bases from J; junction bases left unmatched: 2. CDR3 nucleotides: TGTGCCAGCAGCTTACAGGGGGTCGGCTACACCTTC. Protein: CASSLQGVGYTF.

As to this clone: A read error may account for a junction end that differs from germline. The rearrangement links TRBV7-9 to TRBJ2-7; tentative D call: TRBD1 (6 bases). Germline loops: CDR1 SEHNR, CDR2 FQNEAQ (reference sequence). CDR3 length: 13 residues. The CDR3 sequence: CSSSLGDKDQQYF. Written as DNA, the CDR3 is TGTTCCAGCAGCTTAGGGGACAAAGATCAGCAGTACTTC.

V usage is TRBV5-4 and J usage is TRBJ1-3; tentatively, D is TRBD1 (5 bases). CDR3 length: 14 residues. Germline CDR1 SGHNT, CDR2 YYREEE (reference sequence). Trimming shortened V by 2 bases and J by 3 bases, and 9 bases separated the two germline ends. This chain's CDR3 is CASSLRGDGNTIYF. The CDR3 region has the DNA TGTGCCAGCAGCTTAAGGGGTGATGGAAACACCATATATTTT.

A note on this clone: Other DNA sequences of this sample code for an identical CDR3. The chain links TRBV10-3 to TRBJ2-1, with 10 bases aligning to TRBD2. Germline CDR1 is ENHRY and CDR2 is SYGVKD. V dropped 3 bases and J dropped 7; count of bases not matched to a gene: 6. This CDR3 is built from 15 residues. The CDR3 nucleotides read TGTGCCATCAGTGATGGTTTAGCGGGGGGAAATGAGCAGTTCTTC. Residues: CAISDGLAGGNEQFF.

V is TRBV14 and J is TRBJ1-2; D not certain. Trimming took off 0 bases at V and 3 bases at J, with 11 bases between the two ends. There are 15 residues in the CDR3. Germline values: CDR1 SGHDN, CDR2 FVKESK. The CDR3 DNA sequence: TGTGCCAGCAGCCAAGATCGGTACAGTTACTATGGCTACACCTTC. Amino acid sequence: CASSQDRYSYYGYTF. Full variable domain (remainder filled in from reference TRBV14 and TRBJ1-2): EAGVTQFPSHSVIEKGQTVTLRCDPISGHDNLYWYRRVMGKEIKFLLHFVKESKQDESGMPNNRFLAERTGGTYSTLKVQPAELEDSGVYFCASSQDRYSYYGYTFGSGTRLTVV.

The chain uses TRBV4-3 and TRBJ1-2; D is unresolved. The V and J ends lost 0 bases and 5 bases respectively, with 10 bases between them. This CDR3 is built from 14 residues. Per the germline V gene, CDR1 is LGHNA and CDR2 is YSLEER. The chain's CDR3 is CASSQDLEGYGYTF. The CDR3 coding sequence is TGCGCCAGCAGCCAAGATCTGGAGGGTTATGGCTACACCTTC.

The V gene is TRBV5-1, the J gene TRBJ2-3; D is perhaps TRBD1 (5 bases). Germline V gene sequence: CDR1 SGHRS, CDR2 YFSETQ. This CDR3 is built from 16 residues. The V end was cut by 4 bases, the J end by 6 bases, with 21 bases between. DNA for the CDR3: TGCGCCAGCAGCGTCGCAGTGCAGGGTCCAGGGGATACGCAGTATTTT. Encoded protein: CASSVAVQGPGDTQYF.

The V call is TRBV5-1, the J call TRBJ2-2; D ambiguous. CDR3 length: 15 amino acids. V gave up 0 bases and J gave up 0 bases, with 6 bases separating them. Germline values: CDR1 SGHRS, CDR2 YFSETQ. The CDR3 spells CASSLGPPNTGELFF. The CDR3 bases are TGCGCCAGCAGCTTGGGGCCACCGAACACCGGGGAGCTGTTTTTT.

This chain uses TRBV7-9 with TRBJ1-6, with D unresolved. Germline V gives CDR1 SEHNR, CDR2 FQNEAQ (reference sequence). The CDR3 extends over 12 amino acids. Trimming removed 5 bases at V and 14 bases at J, with 13 bases between. The CDR3 loop reads CASSLDTPTLHF. CDR3 nucleotides: TGTGCCAGCAGCCTCGACACCCCTACCCTCCACTTT.